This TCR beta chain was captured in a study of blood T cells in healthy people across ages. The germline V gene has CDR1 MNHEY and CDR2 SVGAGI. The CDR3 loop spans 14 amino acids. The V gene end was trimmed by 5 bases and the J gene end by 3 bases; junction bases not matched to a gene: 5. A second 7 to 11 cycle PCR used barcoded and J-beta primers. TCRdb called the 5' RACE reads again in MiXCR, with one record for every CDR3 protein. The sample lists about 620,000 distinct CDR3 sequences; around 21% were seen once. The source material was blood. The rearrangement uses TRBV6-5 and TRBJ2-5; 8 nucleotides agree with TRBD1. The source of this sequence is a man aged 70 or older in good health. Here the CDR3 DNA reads TGTGCCAGCAGTCACAGGGGGAACGAAGAGACCCAGTACTTC. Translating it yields CASSHRGNEETQYF.